This is a list of T cell receptor beta chains from one sample in a study of blood T cell repertoires in COVID-19. Sequenced by immunoSEQ multiplex PCR; TCRdb stores in-frame clones only, minus some. The table shows about 320,000 clones, with 80% to 90% occurring only once. Specimen: PBMCs or T cells enriched from blood (not recorded which). These receptors came from a man between 25 and 39 years old who had recovered from COVID-19. Both conserved end residues are part of each CDR3. The D gene is left open where the match is weak. Expanded clones are given a class, and other clones once, few, many or no size at all.

CDR3aa: CASSLSRDSAYGYTF; CDR3nt: TGTGCCAGCAGCCTAAGTCGGGACAGTGCCTATGGCTACACCTTC; d_gene: TRBD1; v_gene: TRBV28; j_gene: TRBJ1-2; abundance: -
CDR3aa: CASSLKGGSYGYTF; CDR3nt: TGTGCCAGCAGTTTGAAGGGAGGCAGCTATGGCTACACCTTC; d_gene: -; v_gene: TRBV28; j_gene: TRBJ1-2; abundance: few
CDR3aa: CASSLQRGGTDTQYF; CDR3nt: TGTGCCAGCAGCCTTCAGCGGGGGGGCACAGATACGCAGTATTTT; d_gene: TRBD2; v_gene: TRBV4-2; j_gene: TRBJ2-3; abundance: -
CDR3aa: CASKTGWHNEQFF; CDR3nt: TGTGCCAGCAAGACAGGGTGGCACAATGAGCAGTTCTTC; d_gene: TRBD1; v_gene: TRBV12-3/TRBV12-4; j_gene: TRBJ2-1; abundance: -
CDR3aa: CASSQVYSGGYQETQYF; CDR3nt: TGTGCCAGCAGCCAAGTTTATAGCGGGGGGTACCAAGAGACCCAGTACTTC; d_gene: TRBD2; v_gene: TRBV11-2; j_gene: TRBJ2-5; abundance: once
CDR3aa: CASSPRTGSYEQYF; CDR3nt: TGTGCCAGCAGCCCCCGGACAGGGTCCTACGAGCAGTACTTC; d_gene: TRBD1; v_gene: TRBV9; j_gene: TRBJ2-7; abundance: -
CDR3aa: CASSELEGEAFF; CDR3nt: TGTGCCAGCAGTGAATTGGAGGGGGAAGCTTTCTTT; d_gene: -; v_gene: TRBV25-1; j_gene: TRBJ1-1; abundance: -
CDR3aa: CASRAEGLAGPGPQYF; CDR3nt: TGTGCCAGCAGGGCCGAGGGACTAGCGGGGCCCGGCCCCCAGTACTTC; d_gene: TRBD2; v_gene: TRBV13; j_gene: TRBJ2-5; abundance: -
CDR3aa: CASSGLAAHTDTQYF; CDR3nt: TGTGCCAGCAGCGGACTAGCGGCCCACACAGATACGCAGTATTTT; d_gene: TRBD2; v_gene: TRBV7-2; j_gene: TRBJ2-3; abundance: -
CDR3aa: CASSPRQDNSPLHF; CDR3nt: TGTGCCAGCAGTCCTAGACAGGATAATTCACCCCTCCACTTT; d_gene: -; v_gene: TRBV2; j_gene: TRBJ1-6; abundance: few
CDR3aa: CASSPKVRGEQYF; CDR3nt: TGTGCCAGCAGCCCAAAGGTTCGAGGCGAGCAGTACTTC; d_gene: -; v_gene: TRBV13; j_gene: TRBJ2-7; abundance: -
CDR3aa: CASSFQASSPLHF; CDR3nt: TGTGCCAGCAGTTTTCAAGCGTCTTCACCCCTCCACTTT; d_gene: -; v_gene: TRBV12-3/TRBV12-4; j_gene: TRBJ1-6; abundance: -
CDR3aa: CASNLFGTVHGYTF; CDR3nt: TGTGCCAGTAACCTTTTTGGGACAGTGCATGGCTACACCTTC; d_gene: TRBD1; v_gene: TRBV28; j_gene: TRBJ1-2; abundance: -
CDR3aa: CASSVGNANTGELFF; CDR3nt: TGTGCCAGCAGCGTCGGGAACGCGAACACCGGGGAGCTGTTTTTT; d_gene: -; v_gene: TRBV9; j_gene: TRBJ2-2; abundance: few
CDR3aa: CASTLRDTDTQYF; CDR3nt: TGTGCCAGTACATTGAGGGACACAGATACGCAGTATTTT; d_gene: -; v_gene: TRBV12-3/TRBV12-4; j_gene: TRBJ2-3; abundance: -
CDR3aa: CASSLRPSGGSTDTQYF; CDR3nt: TGCGCCAGCAGCTTGCGCCCTAGCGGGGGAAGCACAGATACGCAGTATTTT; d_gene: TRBD2; v_gene: TRBV5-1; j_gene: TRBJ2-3; abundance: -
CDR3aa: CASSLQGEYGYTF; CDR3nt: TGTGCCAGCAGTTTGCAGGGGGAATATGGCTACACCTTC; d_gene: TRBD1; v_gene: TRBV28; j_gene: TRBJ1-2; abundance: -
CDR3aa: CATSDAGSGLTGELFF; CDR3nt: TGTGCCACCAGTGATGCCGGGTCCGGACTCACCGGGGAGCTGTTTTTT; d_gene: -; v_gene: TRBV24-1; j_gene: TRBJ2-2; abundance: -